This TCR beta chain was obtained from a study of OX40 agonist ivuxolimab in advanced cancers. Study background: Hepatocellular carcinoma, melanoma, renal cell or head and neck cancer occurred in dose-escalation patients.

Trimming took off 7 bases at V and 0 bases at J, with 9 bases between the two ends. The CDR3 is made up of 13 amino acids. The germline V gene has CDR1 MNHNY and CDR2 SVGAGI (reference sequence). Assay: immunoSEQ multiplex PCR; the TCRdb copy retains only in-frame clones and omits some. The sample gives over 80,000 clones, about 93% of which show up once; approximately 0.39% is in the top ten. This rearrangement joins TRBV6-6 to TRBJ2-5, with a possible D match to TRBD2 (6 bases). The clonotype originates from an adult with an advanced solid tumor such as melanoma, head and neck, liver or kidney cancer. The source was CD4+ or CD8+ T cells sorted from blood, collected in a trial of the OX40 agonist ivuxolimab. CDR3 sequence: CASTRDYQETQYF. CDR3 bases: TGTGCCAGCACCAGGGACTACCAAGAGACCCAGTACTTC.